What follows are 31 T cell receptor beta chains derived from one specimen sequenced in a study of early T cells in non-severe SARS-CoV-2 infection. TCRdb re-derived calls from the 5' RACE reads in MiXCR, one entry per CDR3 protein. The sample records about 59,000 distinct CDR3 sequences, roughly a tenth being singletons. Sequencing was done on a sample of whole blood. These TCRs come from an adult who was a healthcare worker with PCR-confirmed SARS-CoV-2 infection or an uninfected control (not recorded which).

The chain links TRBV10-1 to TRBJ2-5; no reliable D call. The V and J ends lost 3 bases and 0 bases respectively, with 8 bases between them. Germline V lookup: CDR1 WNHNN, CDR2 SYGVQD (reference sequence). The CDR3 spans 14 residues. CDR3 residues: CASSEGLYQETQYF. CDR3 DNA: TGCGCCAGCAGTGAAGGCCTGTACCAAGAGACCCAGTACTTC.

This clonotype was picked up many times. The chain has TRBV10-3 and TRBJ2-7; maybe TRBD2 (6 bases). The germline V gene encodes CDR1 ENHRY and CDR2 SYGVKD. This CDR3 is built from 14 residues. Trimming shortened V by 3 bases and J by 6 bases, and 15 bases separated the two germline ends. This CDR3 reads CAISDPGLMLEQYF. CDR3 sequence (DNA): TGTGCCATCAGTGATCCGGGACTCATGCTCGAGCAGTACTTC.

The rearrangement links TRBV9 to TRBJ1-5, with D perhaps matching TRBD1 (5 bases). Germline assignment: CDR1 SGDLS and CDR2 YYNGEE. The V gene lost 2 bases and the J gene lost 2 bases, with 8 bases spanning the gap. The CDR3 runs to 14 residues. CDR3 bases: TGTGCCAGCAGCGTGGGCAGGGGCAATCAGCCCCAGCATTTT. This encodes CASSVGRGNQPQHF.

This clonotype was counted at least ten times. The V and J genes are TRBV11-2 and TRBJ2-5; 7 nucleotides agree with TRBD2. The germline CDR1 and CDR2 sequences are SGHAT and FQNNGV. This CDR3 comprises 15 residues. Unmatched junction bases numbered 16, after V lost 5 bases and J lost 10 bases. In DNA form, the CDR3 reads TGTGCCAGCAGCCCCGACCCGGGAGGCCATAGGGACCAGTACTTC. As protein: CASSPDPGGHRDQYF.

This clonotype was picked up many times. The chain uses TRBV27 and TRBJ2-7, with 7 bases lining up with TRBD1. The J segment lost 1 base and the V segment lost 6 bases, leaving 9 bases of the junction unmatched. Germline loops: CDR1 MNHEY, CDR2 SMNVEV (reference sequence). This CDR3 is built from 15 residues. The CDR3 DNA follows: TGTGCCAGCAGCGGGAAAGGGACAGAGTCCTACGAGCAGTACTTC. Encoded protein: CASSGKGTESYEQYF.

This clonotype showed up many times. The chain has TRBV12-3 or TRBV12-4 and TRBJ2-7; 9 nucleotides agree with TRBD1. The CDR3 covers 18 residues. V trimming: 5 bases; J trimming: 4 bases; junction bases outside the gene matches: 18. The CDR3 loop reads CASSPTPDRGWGVYEQYF. The CDR3 DNA sequence: TGTGCCAGCAGTCCAACCCCAGACAGGGGGTGGGGGGTATACGAGCAGTACTTC.

In this sample, this clonotype turned up many times. The rearrangement links TRBV9 to TRBJ2-2, with D possibly TRBD1 on 6 matching bases. Trimming removed 0 bases from V and 5 bases from J, with 11 bases in between. Germline CDR1 SGDLS, CDR2 YYNGEE. The CDR3 length is 15 residues. CDR3 in DNA: TGTGCCAGCAGCGTAGGGACAGTGAGTACCGGGGAGCTGTTTTTT. It yields the protein CASSVGTVSTGELFF. The whole variable domain, filled in from reference TRBV9 and TRBJ2-2, reads DSGVTQTPKHLITATGQRVTLRCSPRSGDLSVYWYQQSLDQGLQFLIQYYNGEERAKGNILERFSAQQFPDLHSELNLSSLELGDSALYFCASSVGTVSTGELFFGEGSRLTVL.

The V call is TRBV20-1, the J call TRBJ1-1; D call uncertain. Germline CDR1 reads DFQATT; CDR2 reads SNEGSKA (reference sequence). CDR3 length: 11 residues. CDR3 DNA sequence: TGCAGGGCCGGAGGGAGGACTGAAGCTTTCTTT. Translation: CRAGGRTEAFF.

This clonotype is medium-sized within its sample. The chain uses TRBV6-4 and TRBJ2-2; D uncertain. CDR1 and CDR2 from the germline V gene are MRHNA and SNTAGT. This CDR3 is 12 amino acids long. Trimming removed 3 bases at V and 5 bases at J, with 4 bases between. The CDR3 spells CASSEGTGELFF. The CDR3 DNA reads TGTGCCAGCAGTGAAGGGACCGGGGAGCTGTTTTTT.

The table lists this clonotype with a few counts. J is TRBJ2-1 and V is TRBV18, with D unresolved. The CDR3 covers 12 residues. V dropped 4 bases and J dropped 2 bases, with 3 bases sitting between them. The V gene's germline CDR1 is KGHSH and CDR2 LQKENI. Written as DNA, the CDR3 is TGTGCCAGCTCACATACCTACAATGAGCAGTTCTTC. The encoded protein is CASSHTYNEQFF.

This clonotype showed up many times. The genes are TRBV6-1 and TRBJ2-7; the D call may be TRBD1 or TRBD2 (6 bases each). There are 13 residues in the CDR3. Germline loops: CDR1 MNHNS, CDR2 SASEGT. Trimming took 8 bases from V and 4 from J, leaving 15 bases between them. The CDR3 coding sequence is TGTGCCAGCGGGGGGCAGGCAGGTTACGAGCAGTACTTC. Protein: CASGGQAGYEQYF.

This clonotype was counted at least ten times. J is TRBJ1-2 and V is TRBV29-1, with 7 bases fitting TRBD1. Germline V gives CDR1 SQVTM, CDR2 ANQGSEA. After removal of 2 bases from V and 7 bases from J, the junction contained 7 bases not matched to a gene. There are 13 residues in the CDR3. Here the CDR3 reads CSVERQGWPGYTF. For the CDR3, the DNA is TGCAGCGTTGAACGACAGGGCTGGCCTGGCTACACCTTC.

The CDR3 DNA sequence: TGCAGTGCTACTACCGGGACTAGCGCGTCTGGGGCCAACGTCCTGACTTTC. Translation gives CSATTGTSASGANVLTF. The rearrangement joins TRBV20-1 to TRBJ2-6, with 10 bases that match TRBD2. CDR3 length equals 17 residues. V lost 4 bases and J lost 1; bases outside the gene matches: 7. Germline lookup yields CDR1 DFQATT and CDR2 SNEGSKA (reference sequence).

This clonotype was seen a single time. This chain uses TRBV10-3 with TRBJ2-7; 8 bases are shared with TRBD2. CDR1 is ENHRY, CDR2 SYGVKD, per germline. The CDR3 extends over 12 amino acids. Trimming removed 7 bases from V and 3 bases from J; junction bases left unmatched: 2. CDR3 amino acids: CAINSGGYEQYF. CDR3 nucleotides: TGTGCCATCAACAGCGGGGGCTACGAGCAGTACTTC.

This clonotype was detected only a few times. J is TRBJ2-3 and V is TRBV20-1; 9 bases match TRBD2. The CDR3 runs to 15 residues. Trimming at V came to 1 base and at J to 1 base, leaving 3 bases not matched to a gene. Germline V gene data show CDR1 as DFQATT and CDR2 as SNEGSKA (reference sequence). CDR3 DNA sequence: TGCAGTGCTAGAGTTCCTAGCGGGGGCACAGATACGCAGTATTTT. It is translated as CSARVPSGGTDTQYF.

As DNA, the CDR3 is TGTGCCAGCAGCATGGGACAGGGGTCCTACTACGAGCAGTACTTC. Translating it yields CASSMGQGSYYEQYF. The genes are TRBV7-9 and TRBJ2-7; 10 bases are a match to TRBD1. Trimming took 5 bases from V and 3 from J; bases not matched to a gene: 7. CDR3 size: 15 residues. Germline CDR1 reads SEHNR; CDR2 reads FQNEAQ (reference sequence).

This clonotype was picked up many times. This sequence joins TRBV2 and TRBJ2-4, with D maybe TRBD2 (6 bases). The CDR3 consists of 13 residues. Germline CDR1 SNHLY, CDR2 FYNNEI. Trimming cost V 7 bases and J 4 bases, with 11 bases left between them. In DNA form, the CDR3 reads TGTGCCAGCAATTGGGGGGAGAAAAACATTCAGTACTTC. Translation gives CASNWGEKNIQYF.

This chain uses TRBV29-1 with TRBJ1-1; D is possibly TRBD1 (5 bases). The CDR3 is made up of 13 amino acids. Germline V lookup: CDR1 SQVTM, CDR2 ANQGSEA. Between the trimmed V and J ends, which lost 7 bases and 4 bases, there was a span of 16 bases. CDR3 nucleotides: TGCAGCGGCTCGACTACAGGTTCCACTGAAGCTTTCTTT. It yields the protein CSGSTTGSTEAFF.

This clonotype was picked up a small number of times. The rearrangement joins TRBV13 to TRBJ2-5, with D unclear. Deletions cut 5 bases from V and 1 base from J, with 11 bases between. The CDR3 is 14 amino acids. Germline loops: CDR1 PRHDT, CDR2 FYEKMQ (reference sequence). The CDR3 sequence is CASSPPASQETQYF. CDR3 in DNA: TGTGCCAGCAGCCCACCTGCGTCCCAAGAGACCCAGTACTTC.

This clonotype was seen repeatedly, ten times or more. V gene TRBV5-4 combines with J gene TRBJ2-3; 9 bases line up with TRBD1. The CDR3 has 18 residues. Unmatched junction bases numbered 15, after V lost 4 bases and J lost 3 bases. Germline lookup yields CDR1 SGHNT and CDR2 YYREEE (reference sequence). CDR3 nucleotides: TGTGCCAGCAGCCCCCCCTCAGGACAGGGGCCGAGGACAGATACGCAGTATTTT. Translation: CASSPPSGQGPRTDTQYF. Filled out from reference TRBV5-4 and TRBJ2-3, the complete variable domain reads ETGVTQSPTHLIKTRGQQVTLRCSSQSGHNTVSWYQQALGQGPQFIFQYYREEENGRGNFPPRFSGLQFPNYSSELNVNALELDDSALYLCASSPPSGQGPRTDTQYFGPGTRLTVL.

This clonotype was observed many times. Relative to the germline gene, one junction end is altered; a read error may explain this. The V and J genes are TRBV20-1 and TRBJ1-1; 7 nucleotides align to TRBD1. Germline V gives CDR1 DFQATT, CDR2 SNEGSKA (reference sequence). The CDR3 is 16 residues long. As DNA, the CDR3 is TGCAGTGCCTCCGAGGGGGCGGCCAGGCTGAACACTGAAGTTTTCTTT. Translated, it gives CSASEGAARLNTEVFF.

The rearrangement joins TRBV28 to TRBJ1-4; TRBD1 matches 8 bases. The germline CDR1 and CDR2 sequences are MDHEN and SYDVKM. CDR3 length equals 14 residues. The J segment lost 5 bases and the V segment lost 6 bases, leaving 5 bases of the junction unmatched. CDR3 in amino acids: CASRRTGWNEKLFF. In nucleotides, the CDR3 is TGTGCCAGCAGAAGGACAGGGTGGAATGAAAAACTGTTTTTT.

This clonotype has just a few counts. The J gene is TRBJ1-5, the V gene TRBV29-1; D may be TRBD1 (6 bases). Germline V CDR1 and CDR2: SQVTM, ANQGSEA. The CDR3 sequence is 12 residues long. Trimming shortened V by 7 bases and J by 7 bases, and 14 bases separated the two germline ends. CDR3 sequence (DNA): TGCAGCGCCCGAACAGGGCAGCAGCCCCAGCATTTT. Protein product: CSARTGQQPQHF.

This clonotype has ten or more counts. This rearrangement joins TRBV11-2 to TRBJ2-2, with 7 bases aligning to TRBD1. The J segment lost 4 bases and the V segment lost 5 bases, leaving 7 bases of the junction unmatched. CDR1 and CDR2 (germline): SGHAT, FQNNGV. The CDR3 sequence is 15 residues long. The CDR3 sequence: CASSTPRQGTGELFF. CDR3 sequence (DNA): TGTGCCAGCAGCACTCCAAGACAGGGCACCGGGGAGCTGTTTTTT.

This clonotype was seen ten or more times. The chain has TRBV30 and TRBJ2-2; 7 bases agree with TRBD1. Germline V lookup: CDR1 GTSNPN, CDR2 SVGIG (reference sequence). There are 16 residues in the CDR3. The junction had 8 bases not matched to a gene; V was cut back by 2 bases and J by 2 bases. The CDR3 DNA is TGTGCCTGGAGTTACGGGACAGAACCTAACACCGGGGAGCTGTTTTTT. Amino acid sequence: CAWSYGTEPNTGELFF.

The V call is TRBV7-2, the J call TRBJ1-3; D is perhaps TRBD1 (6 bases). Germline-derived CDR1 and CDR2 are SGHTA and FQGNSA. The CDR3 runs to 14 residues. V gave up 5 bases and J gave up 14 bases, with 22 bases separating them. CDR3 in amino acids: CASSADRTRGLLYF. CDR3 sequence (DNA): TGTGCCAGCAGCGCAGACAGGACCCGAGGCCTTTTATATTTT.

This chain joins TRBV18 and TRBJ2-6; TRBD1 matches 7 bases. The CDR3 sequence is 17 residues long. Trimming cost V 3 bases and J 0 bases; bases outside gene matches: 5. CDR1 KGHSH and CDR2 LQKENI come from the germline V gene. This CDR3 is CASSPRQGPSGANVLTF. The DNA for the CDR3 is TGTGCCAGCTCACCCCGACAGGGACCCTCTGGGGCCAACGTCCTGACTTTC.

Concerning this clonotype: An end of the junction does not agree with germline; a read error may underlie this. This sequence joins TRBV4-3 and TRBJ2-1; D gene unclear. The CDR3 is made up of 14 amino acids. Germline loops: CDR1 LGHNA, CDR2 YSLEER. CDR3 nucleotides: TGCGCCAGCAACCAAGAGATGACATTCCATGAGCAGTTCTTC. Its protein product is CASNQEMTFHEQFF.

The sample holds many counts of this clonotype. This rearrangement joins TRBV5-1 to TRBJ1-2; the match to TRBD1 covers 11 bases. Trimming removed 5 bases from V and 4 bases from J; junction bases left unmatched: 7. In germline, CDR1 is SGHRS, CDR2 YFSETQ. This CDR3 region has 15 residues. The CDR3 DNA sequence: TGCGCCAGCAGATCCGGACAGGGGGCAGGCTATGGCTACACCTTC. It yields the protein CASRSGQGAGYGYTF.

This clonotype came up many times. The rearrangement uses TRBV6-6 and TRBJ2-7; TRBD1 might be the D (5 bases). Germline CDR1 and CDR2: MNHNY and SVGAGI (reference sequence). V lost 4 bases and J 4 bases, leaving 11 bases between the germline ends. The CDR3 sequence is 13 residues long. CDR3 DNA sequence: TGTGCCAGCAGTTTTTCAGGGCAGTACGAGCAGTACTTC. Protein: CASSFSGQYEQYF.

This clonotype has just a few counts. The genes are TRBV11-2 and TRBJ2-3; a possible D gene is TRBD2 (6 bases). The CDR3 spans 15 residues. Deletions cut 2 bases from V and 5 bases from J, with 14 bases between. Germline CDR1 and CDR2: SGHAT and FQNNGV. CDR3 DNA sequence: TGTGCCAGCAGCTTAATCCCATCGGGGGAAGATACGCAGTATTTT. Residues: CASSLIPSGEDTQYF.